The 3 T cell receptor beta chains below all came from one sample that was sequenced in a study of T cells in Graves' hyperthyroidism and ophthalmopathy. The investigators amplified TCR beta CDR3 regions from RNA transcripts. With the HTBI primer set, the TCR CDR3 went through a first round of RT-PCR. One entry per CDR3 protein, called by TCRdb with MiXCR from the multiplex PCR reads. Here the sample spans 250,000 to 300,000 distinct CDR3 sequences, around 13% being singletons. The source material was blood. These receptors all come from a woman between 40 and 55 years old with Graves' hyperthyroidism.

There are a few counts of this clonotype. V usage is TRBV10-3 and J usage is TRBJ1-2; no reliable D call. CDR1 is ENHRY, CDR2 SYGVKD, per germline. There are 13 residues in the CDR3. Trimming removed 7 bases from V and 0 bases from J, with 9 bases in between. The chain's CDR3 is CAIKTSSNYGYTF. CDR3 DNA sequence: TGTGCCATCAAAACAAGTTCTAACTATGGCTACACCTTC.

This clonotype was counted ten times or more. V and J are TRBV7-9 and TRBJ2-1; the match to TRBD2 covers 9 bases. Germline trimming cut 3 bases from V and 6 bases from J; bases unmatched to any gene: 6. This CDR3 spans 15 amino acids. Germline CDR1 is SEHNR and CDR2 is FQNEAQ (reference sequence). Written as DNA, the CDR3 is TGTGCCAGCAGCTTTAATAGCGGGAGTTTCAATGAGCAGTTCTTC. Translation gives CASSFNSGSFNEQFF.

This clonotype was observed at least ten times. The V and J genes are TRBV28 and TRBJ2-7, with 11 nucleotides matching TRBD1. Trimming removed 6 bases from V and 3 bases from J; junction bases left unmatched: 4. The CDR3 loop spans 14 amino acids. Germline V lookup: CDR1 MDHEN, CDR2 SYDVKM. The CDR3 protein is CASSKDRGLYEQYF. The CDR3 bases are TGTGCCAGCAGCAAGGACAGGGGGCTCTACGAGCAGTACTTC.